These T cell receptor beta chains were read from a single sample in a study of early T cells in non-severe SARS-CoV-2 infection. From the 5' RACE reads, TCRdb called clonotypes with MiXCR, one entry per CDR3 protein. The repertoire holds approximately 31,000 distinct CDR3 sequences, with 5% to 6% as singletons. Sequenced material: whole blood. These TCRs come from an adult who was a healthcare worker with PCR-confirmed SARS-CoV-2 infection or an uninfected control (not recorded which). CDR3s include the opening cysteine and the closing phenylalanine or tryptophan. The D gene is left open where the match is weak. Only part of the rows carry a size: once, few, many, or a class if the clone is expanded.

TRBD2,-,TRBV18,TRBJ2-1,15,CASSRSGGKGGEHFF,TGTGCCAGCTCACGGTCGGGAGGCAAGGGTGGTGAGCACTTCTTC
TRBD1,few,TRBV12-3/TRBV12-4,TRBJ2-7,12,CASSWTGYEQYF,TGTGCCAGCAGTTGGACAGGGTACGAGCAGTACTTC
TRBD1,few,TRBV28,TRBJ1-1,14,CASRSGGRNTEAFF,TGTGCCAGCAGGTCAGGGGGGCGGAACACTGAAGCTTTCTTT
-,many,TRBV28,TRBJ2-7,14,CASSPAGPSYEQYF,TGTGCCAGCAGCCCCGCGGGGCCCTCCTACGAGCAGTACTTC
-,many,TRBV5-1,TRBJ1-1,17,CASSDGQKWRLNTEAFF,TGCGCCAGCAGCGATGGACAGAAATGGCGCCTGAACACTGAAGCTTTCTTT
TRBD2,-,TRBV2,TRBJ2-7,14,CASKSGTSVYEQYF,TGTGCCAGCAAATCCGGGACTAGCGTTTACGAGCAGTACTTC
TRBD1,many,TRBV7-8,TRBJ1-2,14,CASSHQTGGYGYTF,TGTGCCAGCAGCCATCAGACAGGGGGCTATGGCTACACCTTC
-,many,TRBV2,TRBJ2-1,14,CASSVSVVGNEQFF,TGTGCCAGCAGTGTTTCTGTCGTCGGCAATGAGCAGTTCTTC
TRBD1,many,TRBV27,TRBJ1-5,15,CASRPEGQLNQPQHF,TGTGCCAGCCGCCCCGAGGGACAGCTCAATCAGCCCCAGCATTTT
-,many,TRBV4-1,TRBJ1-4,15,CASSQGPPRREKLFF,TGCGCCAGCAGCCAAGGGCCACCGCGACGTGAAAAACTGTTTTTT
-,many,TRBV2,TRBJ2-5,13,CASTFLAQETQYF,TGTGCCAGCACCTTCTTGGCCCAAGAGACCCAGTACTTC
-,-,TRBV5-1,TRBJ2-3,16,CASTFGIHSQSDTQYF,TGCGCCAGCACCTTCGGCATTCACTCACAGAGCGATACGCAGTATTTT
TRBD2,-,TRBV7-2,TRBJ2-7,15,CASSLRTSGFYEQYF,TGTGCCAGCAGCCTCCGGACTAGCGGGTTCTACGAGCAGTACTTC
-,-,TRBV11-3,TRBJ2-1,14,CASSLGTLGNEQFF,TGTGCCAGCAGCTTAGGGACCCTGGGAAATGAGCAGTTCTTC
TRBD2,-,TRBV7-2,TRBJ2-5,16,CASSGRLAGGGETQYF,TGTGCCAGCAGCGGACGACTAGCGGGAGGGGGTGAGACCCAGTACTTC
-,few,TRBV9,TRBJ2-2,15,CASSVAVRGAGELFF,TGTGCCAGCAGCGTAGCGGTCAGGGGGGCCGGGGAGCTGTTTTTT
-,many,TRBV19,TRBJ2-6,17,CASSIRGRTSGANVLTF,TGTGCCAGTAGTATAAGGGGCCGAACTTCTGGGGCCAACGTCCTGACTTTC
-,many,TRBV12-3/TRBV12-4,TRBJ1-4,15,CASRTWGATNEKLFF,TGTGCCAGCCGTACCTGGGGGGCAACTAATGAAAAACTGTTTTTT
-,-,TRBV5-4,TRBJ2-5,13,CASSLPSQETQYF,TGTGCCAGCAGCTTGCCCAGTCAAGAGACCCAGTACTTC
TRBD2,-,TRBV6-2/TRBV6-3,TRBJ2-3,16,CATLYGRLAGTDTQYF,TGTGCCACCCTTTACGGGAGACTAGCGGGGACAGATACGCAGTATTTT